The 14 T cell receptor beta chains in this list originate from one sample, sequenced in a study of blood T cell repertoires in COVID-19. Assay used: immunoSEQ multiplex PCR; TCRdb lists only in-frame clones, some missing. The sample includes approximately 140,000 clones, more than 75% seen only once; the top ten take approximately 13%. The sequenced sample consisted of peripheral blood. The receptors derive from a man aged 55 to 70 with active or convalescent COVID-19.

This chain uses TRBV9 with TRBJ1-1; a weak D match, TRBD1 (6 bases). The CDR3 extends over 14 amino acids. V was shortened by 0 bases and J by 4 bases, with 10 bases between the two germline ends. Germline CDR1 is SGDLS and CDR2 is YYNGEE. CDR3 in amino acids: CASSVGGQSTEAFF. CDR3 nucleotides: TGTGCCAGCAGCGTAGGGGGGCAGAGCACTGAAGCTTTCTTT.

The chain employs TRBV11-2 and TRBJ2-7; a possible D gene is TRBD1 (5 bases). The CDR3 runs to 15 residues. V was clipped by 5 bases and J by 3 bases, with 17 bases between them. The germline gives CDR1 SGHAT, CDR2 FQNNGV. CDR3 DNA: TGTGCCAGCAGCCGACTTTTGCCAGGGATCTACGAGCAGTACTTC. It codes for CASSRLLPGIYEQYF.

This chain joins TRBV9 and TRBJ2-3; 7 positions agree with TRBD2. Unmatched junction bases numbered 6, after V lost 1 base and J lost 4 bases. The CDR3 consists of 15 residues. Looked up from germline, CDR1 is SGDLS and CDR2 is YYNGEE. The CDR3 loop is CASSVRGRVPDTQYF. In DNA, the CDR3 is TGTGCCAGCAGCGTACGCGGGAGAGTCCCAGATACGCAGTATTTT.

This chain links TRBV6-1 with TRBJ2-3, with D maybe TRBD2 (7 bases). Germline V gene data show CDR1 as MNHNS and CDR2 as SASEGT. V dropped 4 bases and J dropped 3 bases, with 17 bases sitting between them. This CDR3 contains 16 residues. CDR3 sequence reads: CASSGPRGRGTDTQYF. The DNA for the CDR3 is TGTGCCAGCAGTGGTCCCCGGGGGCGGGGGACAGATACGCAGTATTTT.

The CDR3 region is CASSQDGALGELFF. CDR3 sequence (DNA): TGTGCCAGCAGCCAAGATGGGGCCCTCGGGGAGCTGTTTTTT. This chain uses TRBV3-1 (or the pseudogene TRBV3-2) with TRBJ2-2; possibly TRBD1 for D (5 bases). V lost 0 bases to trimming and J lost 7 bases, with 9 bases between them. The CDR3 has 14 residues. Germline assignment: CDR1 LGHDT and CDR2 YNNKEL (reference sequence).

The rearrangement joins TRBV27 to TRBJ2-3; no clear D gene. CDR3 length: 13 residues. Germline loops: CDR1 MNHEY, CDR2 SMNVEV (reference sequence). V lost 3 bases, J lost 6 bases, and 10 bases lay in between. As DNA, the CDR3 is TGTGCCAGCAGTTTGGGCCTCAGGGATACGCAGTATTTT. This gives the protein CASSLGLRDTQYF.

The chain couples TRBV28 to TRBJ2-7; D gene uncertain. Germline lookup yields CDR1 MDHEN and CDR2 SYDVKM. V was shortened by 2 bases and J by 2 bases, with 10 bases between the two germline ends. The CDR3 length is 14 residues. DNA of the CDR3: TGTGCCAGCAGTTTACTAGTTGGAGCCTACGAGCAGTACTTC. Translating it yields CASSLLVGAYEQYF.

The rearrangement uses TRBV6-2 or TRBV6-3 and TRBJ1-1; maybe TRBD1 (6 bases). Germline loops: CDR1 MNHEY, CDR2 SVGEGT. There are 16 residues in the CDR3. Trimming took 0 bases from V and 0 from J, leaving 11 bases between them. In DNA form, the CDR3 reads TGTGCCAGCAGTTACTCGATTGGGGGCCTGAACACTGAAGCTTTCTTT. It yields the protein CASSYSIGGLNTEAFF.

The chain uses TRBV5-1 and TRBJ2-7; weak D call: TRBD2 (5 bases). V was pared by 2 bases and J by 2 bases, with 14 bases between. Germline V lookup: CDR1 SGHRS, CDR2 YFSETQ. This CDR3 has 15 amino acids. This chain's CDR3 is CASSLGLVGTYEQYF. The CDR3 nucleotides are TGCGCCAGCAGCTTAGGACTGGTGGGGACCTACGAGCAGTACTTC. Supplemented by reference TRBV5-1 and TRBJ2-7, the full variable domain reads KAGVTQTPRYLIKTRGQQVTLSCSPISGHRSVSWYQQTPGQGLQFLFEYFSETQRNKGNFPGRFSGRQFSNSRSEMNVSTLELGDSALYLCASSLGLVGTYEQYFGPGTRLTVT.

Concerning this clone itself: Distinct nucleotide sequences in the sample also encode this CDR3. V gene TRBV10-3 combines with J gene TRBJ1-1; D perhaps matches TRBD1 (6 bases). This CDR3 has 14 amino acids. Per the germline V gene, CDR1 is ENHRY and CDR2 is SYGVKD. Trimming stripped 4 bases from V and 4 bases from J, with 13 bases between. CDR3 nucleotides: TGTGCCATCAGTGGGGGGGGCATCGGCACTGAAGCTTTCTTT. It translates to CAISGGGIGTEAFF.

The V and J genes are TRBV27 and TRBJ2-5; 15 nucleotides align to TRBD2. The CDR3 is 18 amino acids. CDR1 and CDR2 from the germline V gene are MNHEY and SMNVEV (reference sequence). V shed 5 bases and J 5 bases; nucleotides not matched to a gene: 12. The CDR3 region is CASSAGLAGGPDGETQYF. For the CDR3, the DNA is TGTGCCAGCAGTGCCGGACTAGCGGGAGGGCCGGATGGGGAGACCCAGTACTTC.

This sequence joins TRBV15 and TRBJ2-1, with 12 bases matching TRBD2. The junction had 14 bases not matched to a gene; V was cut back by 0 bases and J by 2 bases. Germline V lookup: CDR1 LNHNV, CDR2 YYDKDF (reference sequence). This CDR3 comprises 21 residues. In DNA form, the CDR3 reads TGTGCCACCAGCAGAGATTCGTATATTGGGACTAGCGGGCTCACCTACAATGAGCAGTTCTTC. It encodes CATSRDSYIGTSGLTYNEQFF.

Notes on this clone: The identical CDR3 is also encoded by other nucleotide sequences in the sample. The J gene is TRBJ1-5, the V gene TRBV7-2; D remains ambiguous. CDR3 length: 13 amino acids. Germline CDR1 reads SGHTA; CDR2 reads FQGNSA. Trimming left V 5 bases short and J 2 bases short, with 7 bases between. CDR3 protein: CASSPGGNQPQHF. The CDR3 DNA is TGTGCCAGCAGCCCCGGGGGCAATCAGCCCCAGCATTTT.

The J gene is TRBJ2-7, the V gene TRBV28, with 11 bases fitting TRBD1. Germline V gives CDR1 MDHEN, CDR2 SYDVKM. There are 15 residues in the CDR3. V gave up 6 bases and J gave up 6 bases; unmatched junction bases: 10. The CDR3 reads CASSRGQGAVSEQYF. CDR3 sequence (DNA): TGTGCCAGCAGCCGAGGACAGGGGGCGGTCAGCGAGCAGTACTTC.